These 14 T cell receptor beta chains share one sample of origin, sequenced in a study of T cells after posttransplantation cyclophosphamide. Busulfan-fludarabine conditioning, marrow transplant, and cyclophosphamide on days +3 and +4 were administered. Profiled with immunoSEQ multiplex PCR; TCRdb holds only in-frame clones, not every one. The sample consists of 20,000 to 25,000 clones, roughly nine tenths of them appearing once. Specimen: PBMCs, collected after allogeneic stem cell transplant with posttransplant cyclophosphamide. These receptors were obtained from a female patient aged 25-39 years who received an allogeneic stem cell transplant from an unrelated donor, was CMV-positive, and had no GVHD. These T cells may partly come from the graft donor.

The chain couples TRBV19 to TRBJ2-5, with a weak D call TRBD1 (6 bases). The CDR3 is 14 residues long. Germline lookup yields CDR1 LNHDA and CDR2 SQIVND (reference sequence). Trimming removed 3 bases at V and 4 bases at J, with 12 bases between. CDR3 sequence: CASSIQGQGETQYF. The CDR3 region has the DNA TGTGCCAGTAGTATTCAGGGACAAGGAGAGACCCAGTACTTC.

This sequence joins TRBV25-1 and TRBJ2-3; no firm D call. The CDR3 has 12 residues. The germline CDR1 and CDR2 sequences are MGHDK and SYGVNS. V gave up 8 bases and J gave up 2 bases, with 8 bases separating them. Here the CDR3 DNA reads TGTGCCAGCGGGTGGGCCACAGATACGCAGTATTTT. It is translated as CASGWATDTQYF.

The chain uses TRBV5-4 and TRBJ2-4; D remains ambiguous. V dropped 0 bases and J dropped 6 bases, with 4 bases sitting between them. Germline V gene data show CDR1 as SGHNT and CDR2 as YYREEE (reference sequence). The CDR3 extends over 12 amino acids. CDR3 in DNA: TGTGCCAGCAGCTTGGACACAAACATTCAGTACTTC. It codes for CASSLDTNIQYF.

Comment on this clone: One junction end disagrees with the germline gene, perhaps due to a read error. As DNA, the CDR3 is TGTGCCAGCTCGCGTGAGGGCACTGAAGATTTCTTT. It encodes CASSREGTEDFF. The rearrangement joins TRBV18 to TRBJ1-1; D remains unclear. CDR3 length: 12 residues. Per germline, CDR1 KGHSH and CDR2 LQKENI.

The CDR3 loop reads CASSRTATNEKLFF. The CDR3 nucleotides read TGTGCCAGCAGCCGGACAGCAACTAATGAAAAACTGTTTTTT. J is TRBJ1-4 and V is TRBV7-9, with D possibly matching TRBD1 (6 bases). Germline CDR1 is SEHNR and CDR2 is FQNEAQ (reference sequence). The ends were cut back, 5 bases at V and 0 bases at J, with 7 bases in the middle. This CDR3 comprises 14 residues.

The CDR3 nucleotides read TGCGCCAGCAGCCTTCGACTAGCGGGCGTGCTTAGCACAGATACGCAGTATTTT. Translation: CASSLRLAGVLSTDTQYF. The rearrangement uses TRBV4-1 and TRBJ2-3, with TRBD2 matching over 10 bases. The CDR3 runs 18 residues. Germline lookup yields CDR1 MGHRA and CDR2 YSYEKL. Trimming at V came to 4 bases and at J to 0 bases, leaving 10 bases not matched to a gene.

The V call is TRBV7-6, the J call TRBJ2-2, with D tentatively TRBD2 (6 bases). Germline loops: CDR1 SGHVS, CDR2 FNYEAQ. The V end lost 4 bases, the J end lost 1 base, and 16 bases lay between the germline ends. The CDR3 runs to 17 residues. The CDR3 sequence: CASSSLAGAGNTGELFF. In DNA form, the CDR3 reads TGTGCCAGCAGCTCCCTGGCAGGAGCGGGGAACACCGGGGAGCTGTTTTTT. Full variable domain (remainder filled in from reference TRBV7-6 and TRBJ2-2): GAGVSQSPRYKVTKRGQDVALRCDPISGHVSLYWYRQALGQGPEFLTYFNYEAQQDKSGLPNDRFSAERPEGSISTLTIQRTEQRDSAMYRCASSSLAGAGNTGELFFGEGSRLTVL.

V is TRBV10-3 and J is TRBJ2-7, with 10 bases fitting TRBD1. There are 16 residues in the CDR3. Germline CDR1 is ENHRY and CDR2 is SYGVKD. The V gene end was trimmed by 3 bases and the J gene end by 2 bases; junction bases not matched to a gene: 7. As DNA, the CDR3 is TGTGCCATCAGTGACTCCGGGACAGGGGTTACCTACGAGCAGTACTTC. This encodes CAISDSGTGVTYEQYF.

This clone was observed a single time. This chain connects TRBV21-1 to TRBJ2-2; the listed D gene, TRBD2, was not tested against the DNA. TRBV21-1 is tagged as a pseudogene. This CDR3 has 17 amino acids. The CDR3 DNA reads TGTGCCAGCAGCAACGAGGAAGGACTCTCCCCCACCGGGGAGCTGTTTTTT. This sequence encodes CASSNEEGLSPTGELFF.

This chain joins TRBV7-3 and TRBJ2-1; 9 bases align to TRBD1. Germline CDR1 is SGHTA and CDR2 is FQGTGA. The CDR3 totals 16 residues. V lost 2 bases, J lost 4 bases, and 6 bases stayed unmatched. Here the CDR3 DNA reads TGTGCCAGCAGCTTAGACGGGACAGGGACATACAATGAGCAGTTCTTC. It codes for CASSLDGTGTYNEQFF. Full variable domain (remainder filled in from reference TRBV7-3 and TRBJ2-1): GAGVSQTPSNKVTEKGKYVELRCDPISGHTALYWYRQSLGQGPEFLIYFQGTGAADDSGLPNDRFFAVRPEGSVSTLKIQRTERGDSAVYLCASSLDGTGTYNEQFFGPGTRLTVL.

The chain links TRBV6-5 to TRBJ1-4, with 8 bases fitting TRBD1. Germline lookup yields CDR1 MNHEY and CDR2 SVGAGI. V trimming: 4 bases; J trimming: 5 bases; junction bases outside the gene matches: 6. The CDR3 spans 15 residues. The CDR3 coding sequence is TGTGCCAGCAGTTCCCCGAGACAGGGGAATGAAAAACTGTTTTTT. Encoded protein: CASSSPRQGNEKLFF.

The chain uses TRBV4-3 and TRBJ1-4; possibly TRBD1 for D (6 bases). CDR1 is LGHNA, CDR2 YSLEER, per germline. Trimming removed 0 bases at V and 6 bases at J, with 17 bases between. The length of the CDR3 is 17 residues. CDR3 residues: CASSQESQGRWYEKLFF. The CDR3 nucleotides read TGCGCCAGCAGCCAAGAATCACAGGGCCGATGGTATGAAAAACTGTTTTTT.

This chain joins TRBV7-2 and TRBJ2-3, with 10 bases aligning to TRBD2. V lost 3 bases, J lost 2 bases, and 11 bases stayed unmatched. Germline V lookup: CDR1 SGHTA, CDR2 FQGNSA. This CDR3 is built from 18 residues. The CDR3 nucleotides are TGTGCCAGCAGCTTCCGGATTGTAGCGGGGGGCCTCACAGATACGCAGTATTTT. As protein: CASSFRIVAGGLTDTQYF.

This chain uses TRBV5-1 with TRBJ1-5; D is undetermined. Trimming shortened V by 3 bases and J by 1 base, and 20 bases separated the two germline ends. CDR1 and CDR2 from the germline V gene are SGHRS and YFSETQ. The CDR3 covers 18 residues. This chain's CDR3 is CASSSKCTEGGSNQPQHF. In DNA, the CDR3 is TGCGCCAGCAGCTCAAAGTGTACAGAGGGCGGAAGCAATCAGCCCCAGCATTTT.